Listed below are T cell receptor beta chains from one sample, sequenced in a study of T cells in Graves' hyperthyroidism and ophthalmopathy. A single record per CDR3 protein comes from TCRdb applying MiXCR to the multiplex PCR reads. This sample yields some 600,000 distinct CDR3 sequences, of which approximately 14% are seen a single time; less than 6% belongs to the top ten. The sequencing input was blood. These receptors were taken from a woman under 40 with Graves' hyperthyroidism that later progressed to Graves' ophthalmopathy. CDR3s include the opening cysteine and the closing phenylalanine or tryptophan. The D gene is left open where the match is weak. For some rows the clone size is stated as once, few or many, or as a class when expanded; others skip it.

cdr3_nt,cdr3_aa,clone_size,v_call,j_call,d_call
TGTGCCAGCAGCTTGTTAGATAGCAATCAGCCCCAGCATTTT,CASSLLDSNQPQHF,NA,TRBV7-2,TRBJ1-5,NA
TGTGCCAGCAACCGTGGGACACCGAACAATGAGCAGTTCTTC,CASNRGTPNNEQFF,many,TRBV12-3/TRBV12-4,TRBJ2-1,NA
TGTGCCAGCAGTCCTGGACCTCAGGGGACTGAAGCTTTCTTT,CASSPGPQGTEAFF,NA,TRBV27,TRBJ1-1,NA
TGTGCCACCAGTGACCGGACATTGGATGAGGCTGAGCAGTTCTTC,CATSDRTLDEAEQFF,many,TRBV24-1,TRBJ2-1,NA
TGTGCCAGCAGTGAATATGAGGGGAAGACCCAGTACTTC,CASSEYEGKTQYF,many,TRBV2,TRBJ2-5,NA
TGTGCCAGCAGCCAAACCGGGACTAGCGTTGGGGAGCTGTTTTTT,CASSQTGTSVGELFF,NA,TRBV3-1,TRBJ2-2,TRBD2
TGTGCCAGCGGCCTCGGTGCGGGAGTCGGGGAGCTGTTTTTT,CASGLGAGVGELFF,many,TRBV12-3/TRBV12-4,TRBJ2-2,TRBD2
TGTGCCAGCAGCCCCAGGACTAGCGGGAAAGTTGGCTCCTACAATGAGCAGTTCTTC,CASSPRTSGKVGSYNEQFF,many,TRBV7-9,TRBJ2-1,TRBD2
TGCGCCAGCAGCTCCGGAAACTTGAACACCGGGGAGCTGTTTTTT,CASSSGNLNTGELFF,NA,TRBV5-1,TRBJ2-2,NA
TGTGCCAGCAGCGAAACCGACAGGACGGGGCGCGATGAGCAGTTCTTC,CASSETDRTGRDEQFF,many,TRBV3-1,TRBJ2-1,NA
TGCAGTGCTAGCCCCCCCAGCGGGCCCTACAATGAGCAGTTCTTC,CSASPPSGPYNEQFF,many,TRBV20-1,TRBJ2-1,NA
TGTGCCAGCAGCTTAAGGGGGACTAGGAGTCTGCGAGATACGCAGTATTTT,CASSLRGTRSLRDTQYF,NA,TRBV7-8,TRBJ2-3,TRBD2
TGTGCCAGCAGCCCTTGGGGCAATCAGCCCCAGCATTTT,CASSPWGNQPQHF,NA,TRBV2,TRBJ1-5,NA
TGCAGTGCTCTTCCGGGACAGGTAAACACTGAAGCTTTCTTT,CSALPGQVNTEAFF,many,TRBV20-1,TRBJ1-1,TRBD1
TGTGCCAGCAGCACCGGGACAGCTATAAATCAGCCCCAGCATTTT,CASSTGTAINQPQHF,NA,TRBV7-2,TRBJ1-5,TRBD1
TGTGCTAGTGGTTTGGTATATTGGGGGCGCGGGACTGGGGCCAACGTCCTGACTTTC,CASGLVYWGRGTGANVLTF,NA,TRBV12-5,TRBJ2-6,NA
TGTGCCAGCAGAAAGGGACAGAACGTCTACGAGCAGTACTTC,CASRKGQNVYEQYF,NA,TRBV6-1,TRBJ2-7,TRBD1
TGTGCCAGCAGTTACTCGATCGGAGGGACAGATACGCAGTATTTT,CASSYSIGGTDTQYF,many,TRBV6-6,TRBJ2-3,NA
TGTGCCAGCAGCAGGGGGCCGGGCGGGGAAATCGGTGAAAAACTGTTTTTT,CASSRGPGGEIGEKLFF,many,TRBV5-4,TRBJ1-4,TRBD1
TGTGCCAGCAGCTTACAAATCCACACAGATACGCAGTATTTT,CASSLQIHTDTQYF,many,TRBV11-2,TRBJ2-3,NA
TGTGCCAGCAGTTTAGGCTTTACCTACGAGCAGTACTTC,CASSLGFTYEQYF,many,TRBV27,TRBJ2-7,NA
TGTGCGAGCACCATGAGGAGGGACGGGGAGCTGTTTTTT,CASTMRRDGELFF,NA,TRBV6-1,TRBJ2-2,NA
TGTGCCAGTAGTTGGAGGTCGGGGTCCCCCAATGAGCAGTTCTTC,CASSWRSGSPNEQFF,NA,TRBV19,TRBJ2-1,NA
TGTGCCAGCAGTGAAGACAGGTCGAACACCGGGGAGCTGTTTTTT,CASSEDRSNTGELFF,many,TRBV6-1,TRBJ2-2,NA
TGTGCCAGCAGCCCAACTAGCGGGTTCACTCTACCCGGGGAGCTGTTTTTT,CASSPTSGFTLPGELFF,many,TRBV7-9,TRBJ2-2,TRBD2
TGTGCCAGCAGCCAAGATTGGCTCGGCACCGGGGAGCTGTTTTTT,CASSQDWLGTGELFF,few,TRBV3-1,TRBJ2-2,NA
TGCAGTGCTAGTTTTAGCGGGACCGGGGAGCTGTTTTTT,CSASFSGTGELFF,many,TRBV20-1,TRBJ2-2,TRBD2
TGCAGCGTTGAAGTGGGACCTAGAGAGACCCAGTACTTC,CSVEVGPRETQYF,many,TRBV29-1,TRBJ2-5,NA
TGCAGTGCTAGAGATAAGGAAACCAGTATAATCGATGAGCAGTTCTTC,CSARDKETSIIDEQFF,few,TRBV20-1,TRBJ2-1,NA
TGTGCCAGCAGTGAAGAGCAGGGCGGGGGGCTGTACAATGAGCAGTTCTTC,CASSEEQGGGLYNEQFF,NA,TRBV2,TRBJ2-1,TRBD2
TGCGCCAGCAGCGCCACCGGGACTACCGGCAATGAGCAGTTCTTC,CASSATGTTGNEQFF,many,TRBV5-1,TRBJ2-1,TRBD2
TGTGCCAGTAGTATATTCGGCGGACTGAACACTGAAGCTTTCTTT,CASSIFGGLNTEAFF,many,TRBV19,TRBJ1-1,NA
TGTGCCACCAGTGATTCTGTAAAACTGTTTTTT,CATSDSVKLFF,many,TRBV24-1,TRBJ1-4,NA
TGTGCCAGCAGTTTTCCCCCCAGCAGGGGGAGGGACTACGAGCAGTACTTC,CASSFPPSRGRDYEQYF,NA,TRBV27,TRBJ2-7,NA
TGTGCCAGCAGTTTAAGGGGCAGGGGCCCTATAGGGGCCAACGTCCTGACTTTC,CASSLRGRGPIGANVLTF,many,TRBV12-3/TRBV12-4,TRBJ2-6,NA
TGTGCCATCAGTGAAGTTATCAGCGGTTACGAGCAGTACTTC,CAISEVISGYEQYF,many,TRBV10-3,TRBJ2-7,NA
TGTGCCAGCAGTTCTCGGGGGCAAAATGGAAACACCATATATTTT,CASSSRGQNGNTIYF,many,TRBV28,TRBJ1-3,NA
TGCGCCAGCAGCACTCAGGGGGGAAACACCATATATTTT,CASSTQGGNTIYF,NA,TRBV5-1,TRBJ1-3,NA
TGTGCCACCAGCAGTGAGACAGGGAGCTACAATGAGCAGTTCTTC,CATSSETGSYNEQFF,many,TRBV15,TRBJ2-1,TRBD1
TGTGCCAGCAGCCCTCTTTCTGAGGACAATGAGCAGTTCTTC,CASSPLSEDNEQFF,NA,TRBV11-2,TRBJ2-1,NA
TGCAGTGACATCCCCCATACAGGGACGAGGGATGAGCAGTTCTTC,CSDIPHTGTRDEQFF,NA,TRBV20-1,TRBJ2-1,NA
TGTGCCAGCAGTTCCTACGGGACTAGCGTGTACAATGAGCAGTTCTTC,CASSSYGTSVYNEQFF,NA,TRBV28,TRBJ2-1,TRBD2
TGTGCCAGCAGTGACAGGACTAGCGGTGGGGAGACCCAGTACTTC,CASSDRTSGGETQYF,many,TRBV2,TRBJ2-5,TRBD2
TGCGCCAGCAGCCATGGCGGGAGGAGCACAGATACGCAGTATTTT,CASSHGGRSTDTQYF,many,TRBV4-3,TRBJ2-3,TRBD2
TGCAGTGCCCCCGGGACTAGCGAGAGCACAGATACGCAGTATTTT,CSAPGTSESTDTQYF,NA,TRBV20-1,TRBJ2-3,TRBD2
TGTGCCAGTAGTCAAAACCCGGCGGGGACTCAGGAGACCCAGTACTTC,CASSQNPAGTQETQYF,few,TRBV19,TRBJ2-5,NA
TGTGCCAGCAGTCGGACTAGCGGGAGGTATGAGCAGTTCTTC,CASSRTSGRYEQFF,few,TRBV6-1,TRBJ2-1,TRBD2
TGTGCCAGTACCCCCACCGGGACAGACAATGCCTACGAGCAGTACTTC,CASTPTGTDNAYEQYF,many,TRBV19,TRBJ2-7,TRBD1
TGTGCCAGCAGACAGAATTCACCCCTCCACTTT,CASRQNSPLHF,many,TRBV28,TRBJ1-6,NA
TGCAGTGCTAGAAGGGGGCCAGAGCAGTTCTTC,CSARRGPEQFF,many,TRBV20-1,TRBJ2-1,TRBD1
TGTGCCAGCAGTTCCCTGTCTAACTATGGCTACACCTTC,CASSSLSNYGYTF,many,TRBV6-1,TRBJ1-2,NA
TGTGCCAGCTCACCAAGGAAGGAGACCCAGTACTTC,CASSPRKETQYF,many,TRBV18,TRBJ2-5,NA
TGTGCCAGCAGCCCCTTCTCGGGGAGTAACTACAATGAGCAGTTCTTC,CASSPFSGSNYNEQFF,many,TRBV28,TRBJ2-1,NA